This TCR beta chain was documented in a study of blood T cell repertoires in COVID-19. As originally analysed: Reference gene primers were amplified, and this amplification served to estimate nucleated cell counts. The data were produced by immunoSEQ multiplex PCR, yet TCRdb's version contains in-frame clones alone and is incomplete. D and trimming were read from the DNA, whereas the V and J calls and clone size are those reported in that table. The repertoire consists of more than 95,000 clones, with 87% occurring once and the leading ten covering less than 9.5%. This clonotype was obtained from a human donor in a cohort sampled during active COVID-19. Sequencing was carried out using peripheral blood.

Here the CDR3 reads CASSYGSGSQGNEQFF. CDR3 bases: TGTGCCAGCAGTTACGGGAGCGGGAGCCAGGGAAATGAGCAGTTCTTC. The chain recombines TRBV28 with TRBJ2-1, with 8 positions matching TRBD2. Germline V gene lookup returns CDR1 MDHEN and CDR2 SYDVKM. The CDR3 extends over 16 amino acids. J gave up 7 bases and V 4 bases, and 12 bases lay outside the gene matches.